The 32 T cell receptor beta chains below were found in one sample sequenced in a study of OX40 agonist ivuxolimab in advanced cancers. Clones were read by immunoSEQ multiplex PCR, and TCRdb kept only the in-frame ones, dropping some. The table records approximately 69,000 clones, around 85% of them present only once. The material was CD4+ or CD8+ T cells sorted from blood, obtained in a trial of the OX40 agonist ivuxolimab. These receptors were taken from an adult with an advanced solid tumor such as melanoma, head and neck, liver or kidney cancer.

The chain couples TRBV7-2 to TRBJ2-5; TRBD1 or TRBD2 may be the D gene (5 bases each). The CDR3 totals 15 residues. Germline CDR1 is SGHTA and CDR2 is FQGNSA. Trimming took 8 bases from V and 4 from J, leaving 20 bases between them. The DNA of the CDR3 is TGTGCCAGCGTTCCCAGGGAGCGTGGAACAGAGACCCAGTACTTC. The encoded protein is CASVPRERGTETQYF.

The CDR3 sequence is CASSLVLVTHTQYF. The CDR3 DNA sequence: TGTGCCAGCAGCTTGGTTCTGGTGACACATACGCAGTATTTT. V usage is TRBV5-6 and J usage is TRBJ2-3; D gene uncertain. The CDR3 extends over 14 amino acids. Per germline, CDR1 SGHDT and CDR2 YYEEEE. The germline V and J ends were trimmed by 0 bases and 7 bases, with 12 bases remaining between them.

V is TRBV7-9 and J is TRBJ2-7; D unclear. CDR3 length: 13 residues. The germline gives CDR1 SEHNR, CDR2 FQNEAQ (reference sequence). Trimming pared 6 bases from V and 4 bases from J, leaving 13 bases between. CDR3 protein: CASRLAPEYEQYV. In nucleotides, the CDR3 is TGTGCCAGCAGACTCGCCCCTGAGTACGAGCAGTACGTC.

This sequence joins TRBV15 and TRBJ2-1; no clear D gene. This CDR3 has 16 amino acids. The V end was cut by 0 bases, the J end by 0 bases, with 9 bases between. Germline V gene sequence: CDR1 LNHNV, CDR2 YYDKDF (reference sequence). The CDR3 sequence is CATSRDGYGSYNEQFF. Written as DNA, the CDR3 is TGTGCCACCAGCAGAGATGGGTATGGCTCCTACAATGAGCAGTTCTTC.

The chain employs TRBV10-3 and TRBJ2-5; 9 bases agree with TRBD1. Per the germline V gene, CDR1 is ENHRY and CDR2 is SYGVKD. The junction had 1 base not matched to a gene; V was cut back by 6 bases and J by 2 bases. The CDR3 spans 13 residues. The CDR3 DNA sequence: TGTGCCATCAGGGACAGGGGTCAAGAGACCCAGTACTTC. It encodes CAIRDRGQETQYF.

The chain has TRBV29-1 and TRBJ2-5, with TRBD1 as a possible D gene (7 bases). The germline CDR1 and CDR2 sequences are SQVTM and ANQGSEA. V was shortened by 6 bases and J by 1 base, with 18 bases between the two germline ends. This CDR3 spans 15 amino acids. CDR3 nucleotide sequence: TGCAGCGTGGAGGGACAGAGGGTCGGCCAAGAGACCCAGTACTTC. Encoded protein: CSVEGQRVGQETQYF.

The CDR3 DNA sequence: TGTGCCAGCTCACCACCGAGGAGGGCAGTTGGCACAGATACGCAGTATTTT. It is translated as CASSPPRRAVGTDTQYF. V usage is TRBV18 and J usage is TRBJ2-3, with D perhaps TRBD2 (6 bases). This CDR3 region has 17 residues. V was clipped by 0 bases and J by 1 base, with 14 bases between them. Germline values: CDR1 KGHSH, CDR2 LQKENI.

The gene calls are TRBV4-3 and TRBJ2-5, with a possible D match to TRBD2 (6 bases). Germline V gene sequence: CDR1 LGHNA, CDR2 YSLEER. This CDR3 comprises 16 residues. The V gene lost 0 bases and the J gene lost 4 bases, with 15 bases spanning the gap. CDR3 protein: CASSQDRSGLRETQYF. CDR3 in DNA: TGCGCCAGCAGCCAAGACCGAAGCGGGTTGAGAGAGACCCAGTACTTC.

The chain combines TRBV6-5 with TRBJ2-2; D is unclear. This CDR3 has 15 amino acids. In germline, CDR1 is MNHEY, CDR2 SVGAGI. Trimming removed 6 bases at V and 1 base at J, with 12 bases between. CDR3 region: CASSISTLNTGELFF. Written as DNA, the CDR3 is TGTGCCAGCAGCATTAGCACATTGAACACCGGGGAGCTGTTTTTT.

V is TRBV7-9 and J is TRBJ2-1; TRBD1 might be the D (5 bases). With 3 bases removed from V and 4 bases from J, the gap between germline ends came to 13 bases. Germline V CDR1 and CDR2: SEHNR, FQNEAQ (reference sequence). The CDR3 is 15 amino acids. In DNA, the CDR3 is TGTGCCAGCAGCTTCCAGGCAGGGCGGTACAATGAGCAGTTCTTC. Translating gives CASSFQAGRYNEQFF. Variable domain in full (rest from reference TRBV7-9 and TRBJ2-1): DTGVSQNPRHKITKRGQNVTFRCDPISEHNRLYWYRQTLGQGPEFLTYFQNEAQLEKSRLLSDRFSAERPKGSFSTLEIQRTEQGDSAMYLCASSFQAGRYNEQFFGPGTRLTVL.

This rearrangement joins TRBV10-3 to TRBJ1-4; TRBD1 might be the D (6 bases). This CDR3 is built from 15 residues. Looked up from germline, CDR1 is ENHRY and CDR2 is SYGVKD. V lost 10 bases, J lost 0 bases, and 15 bases lay in between. This CDR3 reads CATKGGTTTNEKLFF. The CDR3 region has the DNA TGTGCCACCAAGGGGGGCACGACAACTAATGAAAAACTGTTTTTT.

This chain links TRBV28 with TRBJ1-3, with D perhaps matching TRBD1 (5 bases). V shed 5 bases and J shed 2 bases, with 10 bases lying between them. The CDR3 loop spans 14 amino acids. Germline CDR1 and CDR2: MDHEN and SYDVKM. CDR3 region: CASSGPGTGNTIYF. CDR3 DNA sequence: TGTGCCAGCAGTGGACCAGGGACTGGAAACACCATATATTTT. The whole variable domain, remainder taken from reference TRBV28 and TRBJ1-3, is DVKVTQSSRYLVKRTGEKVFLECVQDMDHENMFWYRQDPGLGLRLIYFSYDVKMKEKGDIPEGYSVSREKKERFSLILESASTNQTSMYLCASSGPGTGNTIYFGEGSWLTVV.

V and J are TRBV11-1 and TRBJ2-7, with 7 bases fitting TRBD2. J gave up 2 bases and V 4 bases, and 14 bases lay outside the gene matches. Germline V gives CDR1 SGHAT, CDR2 FQDESV (reference sequence). The CDR3 length is 17 residues. For the CDR3, the DNA is TGTGCCAGCAGCTCTGACGGGGGGACTCCCCTAACCTACGAGCAGTACTTC. Its protein is CASSSDGGTPLTYEQYF.

This clone was observed a handful of times. This chain joins TRBV4-3 and TRBJ2-2, with D uncertain. The length of the CDR3 is 16 residues. The germline V gene encodes CDR1 LGHNA and CDR2 YSLEER. V shed 1 base and J shed 5 bases, with 14 bases lying between them. CDR3 protein: CASSQGADGGTGELFF. The CDR3 DNA sequence: TGCGCCAGCAGCCAAGGGGCGGACGGTGGGACCGGGGAGCTGTTTTTT.

This sequence joins TRBV9 and TRBJ2-6, with D possibly being TRBD1 (5 bases). Germline lookup yields CDR1 SGDLS and CDR2 YYNGEE. The CDR3 sequence is 17 residues long. Trimming cost V 3 bases and J 0 bases, with 13 bases left between them. The CDR3 nucleotides read TGTGCCAGCAGCGCACGGGCAGGGCGCTCTGGGGCCAACGTCCTGACTTTC. Its translation: CASSARAGRSGANVLTF.

A single count supports this clone. The chain combines TRBV2 with TRBJ2-1; 12 bases align to TRBD2. CDR1 and CDR2 from the germline V gene are SNHLY and FYNNEI. The CDR3 has 15 amino acids. V gave up 3 bases and J gave up 6 bases; unmatched junction bases: 3. This CDR3 is CASSDATSGGNEQFF. The CDR3 bases are TGTGCCAGCAGTGACGCGACTAGCGGGGGCAATGAGCAGTTCTTC.

Points on this clone: One base separates it from a far larger clone, so it is likely a read error. This chain uses TRBV13 with TRBJ2-7; 8 bases match TRBD1. CDR1 PRHDT and CDR2 FYEKMQ come from the germline V gene (reference sequence). Trimming removed 3 bases from V and 2 bases from J; junction bases left unmatched: 3. The CDR3 runs 14 residues. The CDR3, as DNA: TGTGCCAGCAGCTTGACAGGGGCAGCCTACGAGCAGTACGTC. As protein: CASSLTGAAYEQYV.

The chain carries TRBV9 and TRBJ1-1; D not resolved. CDR3 size: 13 residues. V lost 3 bases and J lost 4, with 10 bases in between. CDR1 is SGDLS, CDR2 YYNGEE, per germline. As DNA, the CDR3 is TGTGCCAGCAGCGGATTACATGGCACTGAAGCTTTCTTT. As protein: CASSGLHGTEAFF.

This rearrangement joins TRBV12-5 to TRBJ2-6, with no clear D. CDR1 LGHNT and CDR2 FRNRAP come from the germline V gene. Trimming took 7 bases from V and 13 from J, leaving 8 bases between them. The CDR3 spans 10 residues. Here the CDR3 DNA reads TGTGCTAGTGTTCCCAGAGTCCTGACTTTC. Residues: CASVPRVLTF.

J is TRBJ2-5 and V is TRBV30; 10 bases are a match to TRBD2. The CDR3 runs 15 residues. Trimming took 4 bases from V and 5 from J; bases not matched to a gene: 10. Germline lookup yields CDR1 GTSNPN and CDR2 SVGIG (reference sequence). The CDR3 reads CAWNPAGGPEETQYF. CDR3 in DNA: TGTGCCTGGAACCCAGCGGGAGGGCCGGAGGAGACCCAGTACTTC. The whole variable domain, filled in from reference TRBV30 and TRBJ2-5, reads SQTIHQWPATLVQPVGSPLSLECTVEGTSNPNLYWYRQAAGRGLQLLFYSVGIGQISSEVPQNLSASRPQDRQFILSSKKLLLSDSGFYLCAWNPAGGPEETQYFGPGTRLLVL.

The chain employs TRBV27 and TRBJ2-5, with 9 nucleotides matching TRBD1. The CDR3 contains 15 residues. V shed 6 bases and J 5 bases; nucleotides not matched to a gene: 10. The germline CDR1 and CDR2 sequences are MNHEY and SMNVEV (reference sequence). CDR3 sequence: CASRLTGGRWETQYF. CDR3 DNA sequence: TGTGCCAGCAGGTTGACAGGGGGTCGGTGGGAGACCCAGTACTTC.

The chain has TRBV7-6 and TRBJ2-5, with TRBD2 matching 13 bases. V was pared by 2 bases and J by 3 bases, with 3 bases of the junction left unmatched. Looked up from germline, CDR1 is SGHVS and CDR2 is FNYEAQ. The CDR3 length is 16 residues. Here the CDR3 DNA reads TGTGCCAGCAGCTTATTGGGGACTAGCGGGAAAGAGACCCAGTACTTC. This gives the protein CASSLLGTSGKETQYF.

The V call is TRBV6-6, the J call TRBJ2-3; D not certain. The germline V gene encodes CDR1 MNHNY and CDR2 SVGAGI (reference sequence). V dropped 6 bases and J dropped 2 bases, with 15 bases sitting between them. The CDR3 has 15 residues. The CDR3 DNA follows: TGTGCCAGCAGCGATGGGGTCCAGCACACAGATACGCAGTATTTT. It encodes CASSDGVQHTDTQYF.

The sample holds a few counts of this clone. The rearrangement uses TRBV9 and TRBJ2-7; 8 positions agree with TRBD1. Per germline, CDR1 SGDLS and CDR2 YYNGEE. The V gene end was trimmed by 6 bases and the J gene end by 4 bases; junction bases not matched to a gene: 9. This CDR3 has 14 residues. CDR3 residues: CASNPGTGLYEQYF. The CDR3 DNA follows: TGTGCCAGCAACCCCGGGACAGGTCTGTACGAGCAGTACTTC.

The rearrangement links TRBV5-1 to TRBJ1-2, with unresolved D. The CDR3 extends over 15 amino acids. V lost 0 bases, J lost 8 bases, and 17 bases lay in between. The germline gives CDR1 SGHRS, CDR2 YFSETQ. This CDR3 reads CASSLVEASSGGYTF. CDR3 bases: TGCGCCAGCAGCTTGGTCGAGGCGTCGTCCGGAGGCTACACCTTC.

J is TRBJ2-5 and V is TRBV19; D gene ambiguous. Trimming shortened V by 1 base and J by 5 bases, and 17 bases separated the two germline ends. Germline V gene sequence: CDR1 LNHDA, CDR2 SQIVND (reference sequence). The CDR3 extends over 16 amino acids. The CDR3 nucleotides are TGTGCCAGTAGTATAGGGGCGATGGCGAGTGGGGAGACCCAGTACTTC. Amino acid sequence: CASSIGAMASGETQYF.

In DNA, the CDR3 is TGTGCCAGCAGTCCGGGACAGGGGAGCTATTGGCAAAGTCTGTATGGCTACACCTTC. This encodes CASSPGQGSYWQSLYGYTF. V is TRBV28 and J is TRBJ1-2; the match to TRBD1 covers 10 bases. CDR3 size: 19 residues. From germline, CDR1 is MDHEN and CDR2 SYDVKM. V lost 5 bases to trimming and J lost 5 bases; unmatched junction nucleotides: 20.

J is TRBJ2-3 and V is TRBV2; 9 nucleotides match TRBD2. The CDR3 covers 13 residues. Looked up from germline, CDR1 is SNHLY and CDR2 is FYNNEI. J was trimmed by 6 bases and V by 10 bases; bases with no gene match: 8. The CDR3 is CATRLAETDTQYF. The CDR3 DNA reads TGTGCCACCAGACTAGCGGAAACGGATACGCAGTATTTT.

There are a few counts of this clone. J is TRBJ2-7 and V is TRBV5-8, with D maybe TRBD1 (6 bases). This CDR3 has 13 amino acids. CDR1 is SGHTS and CDR2 is YDEGEE in the germline V gene. With 4 bases removed from V and 5 bases from J, the gap between germline ends came to 13 bases. The CDR3 DNA follows: TGTGCCAGCAGCAGGGGGTTCAGGGACGAGCAGTACGTC. Its protein product is CASSRGFRDEQYV.

This CDR3 is CASRNGQGRYGYTF. The CDR3 DNA is TGTGCCAGCAGGAACGGACAGGGGAGGTATGGCTACACCTTC. The V and J genes are TRBV6-5 and TRBJ1-2; 9 bases are shared with TRBD1. V lost 6 bases, J lost 5 bases, and 7 bases stayed unmatched. Germline CDR1 and CDR2: MNHEY and SVGAGI. The CDR3 extends over 14 amino acids.

This clone appeared once. The chain is built from TRBV6-6 and TRBJ2-4; D is unresolved. Trimming pared 7 bases from V and 0 bases from J, leaving 4 bases between. The length of the CDR3 is 12 residues. Germline assignment: CDR1 MNHNY and CDR2 SVGAGI (reference sequence). As DNA, the CDR3 is TGTGCCAGCAAGGTAGCCAAAAACATTCAGTACTTC. This translates into CASKVAKNIQYF.

This chain joins TRBV19 and TRBJ2-5; D is possibly TRBD1 (6 bases). Germline lookup yields CDR1 LNHDA and CDR2 SQIVND (reference sequence). V lost 4 bases and J 5 bases, leaving 14 bases between the germline ends. The CDR3 contains 14 residues. CDR3 DNA sequence: TGTGCCAGTAGTAGGAACAGGGTCGGGGAGACCCAGTACTTC. It encodes CASSRNRVGETQYF.